The 16 T cell receptor beta chains presented below share a single source sample, sequenced in a study of blood T cells in healthy people across ages. A second PCR, run for roughly 7 to 12 cycles, used a sample-barcoded 5' primer plus a J-beta primer mix. MiXCR, run by TCRdb on the 5' RACE reads, gives a single entry per CDR3 protein. The sample includes roughly 1,000,000 distinct CDR3 sequences, almost 25% of them seen just once. The same sample was also used in a study of T cells of mothers and their children.

Specimen: blood. The receptors stem from a girl aged 2-10 years in good health.

The rearrangement joins TRBV28 to TRBJ2-3; unclear D gene. Germline V gives CDR1 MDHEN, CDR2 SYDVKM. Between the trimmed V and J ends, which lost 3 bases and 0 bases, there was a span of 7 bases. CDR3 length: 14 amino acids. The CDR3 protein is CASSFDTSTDTQYF. In DNA, the CDR3 is TGTGCCAGCAGTTTCGACACTAGCACAGATACGCAGTATTTT.

This clonotype was recorded a few times. The chain joins TRBV10-3 to TRBJ1-4; D might be TRBD1 (5 bases). Trimming cost V 8 bases and J 3 bases, with 16 bases left between them. Germline assignment: CDR1 ENHRY and CDR2 SYGVKD. The CDR3 runs 15 residues. CDR3 amino acids: CAIGRGERANEKLFF. CDR3 in DNA: TGTGCCATCGGTAGAGGGGAGCGGGCTAATGAAAAACTGTTTTTT.

This clonotype was observed once. This CDR3 reads CASIPTSGGIDYGNEQFF. CDR3 in DNA: TGTGCCAGCATCCCGACTAGCGGGGGAATAGATTATGGGAATGAGCAGTTCTTC. This rearrangement joins TRBV21-1 to TRBJ2-1; TRBD2, the table's D call, lacks a check against the DNA. TRBV21-1 is reported as a pseudogene. The CDR3 runs 18 residues.

V usage is TRBV27 and J usage is TRBJ2-5; 8 bases fit TRBD1. Germline assignment: CDR1 MNHEY and CDR2 SMNVEV (reference sequence). The CDR3 spans 15 residues. The V segment lost 5 bases and the J segment 0 bases; nucleotides outside the gene matches: 5. The CDR3 DNA reads as TGTGCCAGCAGTACGTACAGGGGGTACCAAGAGACCCAGTACTTC. Translation gives CASSTYRGYQETQYF.

This clonotype was picked up a small number of times. The chain has TRBV12-3 or TRBV12-4 and TRBJ1-4; TRBD1 aligns across 7 bases. The CDR3 consists of 13 residues. After removal of 6 bases from V and 4 bases from J, the junction contained 2 bases not matched to a gene. The DNA for the CDR3 is TGTGCCAGCAGGGGACAGAGTAATGAAAAACTGTTTTTT. Protein: CASRGQSNEKLFF.

Many counts were recorded for this clonotype. The gene calls are TRBV29-1 and TRBJ2-5, with D possibly matching TRBD1 (5 bases). V was clipped by 7 bases and J by 5 bases, with 14 bases between them. From germline, CDR1 is SQVTM and CDR2 ANQGSEA. This CDR3 region has 12 residues. This chain's CDR3 is CSGDRAAETQYF. Here the CDR3 DNA reads TGCAGCGGAGACAGAGCCGCGGAGACCCAGTACTTC.

This clonotype was seen a handful of times. V gene TRBV10-1 combines with J gene TRBJ2-3, with 7 bases lining up with TRBD2. The CDR3 contains 14 residues. Trimming at V came to 2 bases and at J to 4 bases, leaving 3 bases not matched to a gene. Looked up from germline, CDR1 is WNHNN and CDR2 is SYGVQD (reference sequence). This CDR3 is CASSEAGVPDTQYF. The CDR3 region has the DNA TGCGCCAGCAGTGAGGCGGGAGTACCAGATACGCAGTATTTT.

This chain connects TRBV13 to TRBJ2-5; D remains unclear. The CDR3 is made up of 17 amino acids. The V end lost 4 bases, the J end lost 9 bases, and 27 bases lay between the germline ends. Per germline, CDR1 PRHDT and CDR2 FYEKMQ (reference sequence). CDR3 in amino acids: CASSSGLAEYPSMAQYF. The CDR3 DNA reads TGTGCCAGCAGCTCCGGATTGGCGGAGTATCCGTCGATGGCCCAGTACTTC.

This clonotype came up a few times. V usage is TRBV5-6 and J usage is TRBJ2-1; D gene unclear. TRBJ2-5 matches the DNA end more closely, so the J call is doubtful. This CDR3 region has 18 residues. Germline V lookup: CDR1 SGHDT, CDR2 YYEEEE. The CDR3 sequence is CASSHLASYRRAAETQYF. The CDR3, as DNA: TGTGCCAGCAGCCACTTGGCGTCCTATCGAAGGGCCGCGGAGACCCAGTACTTC.

The chain is built from TRBV4-1 and TRBJ1-4, with unresolved D. V dropped 1 base and J dropped 8 bases, with 17 bases sitting between them. The CDR3 length is 16 residues. The germline gives CDR1 MGHRA, CDR2 YSYEKL. CDR3 in amino acids: CASSQVDPYEQEKLFF. DNA for the CDR3: TGCGCCAGCAGCCAAGTTGACCCCTACGAACAGGAAAAACTGTTTTTT.

The rearrangement uses TRBV28 and TRBJ1-5, with D tentatively TRBD1 (5 bases). Germline assignment: CDR1 MDHEN and CDR2 SYDVKM. This CDR3 comprises 15 residues. The ends were cut back, 6 bases at V and 2 bases at J, with 14 bases in the middle. CDR3 bases: TGTGCCAGCAGGGGCAGGGAGTTGGGCAATCAGCCCCAGCATTTT. It specifies CASRGRELGNQPQHF.

V gene TRBV7-6 combines with J gene TRBJ2-2, with 7 bases lining up with TRBD2. The CDR3 runs to 16 residues. Per the germline V gene, CDR1 is SGHVS and CDR2 is FNYEAQ. Trimming cost V 5 bases and J 4 bases; bases outside gene matches: 10. Written as DNA, the CDR3 is TGTGCCAGCAGCCCCCCCATGGGGGGGGTCACCGGGGAGCTGTTTTTT. This translates into CASSPPMGGVTGELFF. The full variable domain, completed using reference TRBV7-6 and TRBJ2-2, is GAGVSQSPRYKVTKRGQDVALRCDPISGHVSLYWYRQALGQGPEFLTYFNYEAQQDKSGLPNDRFSAERPEGSISTLTIQRTEQRDSAMYRCASSPPMGGVTGELFFGEGSRLTVL.

This clonotype was observed a handful of times. This sequence joins TRBV12-3 or TRBV12-4 and TRBJ2-5; TRBD1 aligns across 9 bases. V shed 0 bases, J shed 6 bases, and the junction held 8 bases outside the gene matches. This CDR3 contains 16 residues. This CDR3 is CASSLALGDRGKTQYF. The DNA of the CDR3 is TGTGCCAGCAGTTTAGCGCTTGGAGACAGGGGGAAGACCCAGTACTTC.

The rearrangement joins TRBV7-9 to TRBJ1-2; no reliable D call. The CDR3 consists of 13 residues. Trimming took off 1 base at V and 6 bases at J, with 9 bases between the two ends. The germline gives CDR1 SEHNR, CDR2 FQNEAQ (reference sequence). The CDR3 reads CASSLDGLDGYTF. CDR3 bases: TGTGCCAGCAGCTTAGATGGTCTCGATGGCTACACCTTC.

V usage is TRBV12-3 or TRBV12-4 and J usage is TRBJ2-3; the D is unclear. This CDR3 contains 12 residues. Trimming shortened V by 4 bases and J by 4 bases, and 6 bases separated the two germline ends. This CDR3 is CASSWEADTQYF. The CDR3 DNA follows: TGTGCCAGCAGTTGGGAAGCAGATACGCAGTATTTT.

As regards this clonotype: The junction departs from the called germline gene at one end, perhaps through a read error. This chain connects TRBV9 to TRBJ2-1, with 7 bases that match TRBD2. The CDR3 length is 15 residues. The V gene's germline CDR1 is SGDLS and CDR2 YYNGEE. CDR3 DNA sequence: TGTGCCAGCAGCGTAGGGGGACCTAGCGGTGCTGAGCGGTTCTTC. Encoded protein: CASSVGGPSGAERFF.